The clone carrying this T cell receptor beta chain has a count of ten or more. These data belong to a study of early T cells in non-severe SARS-CoV-2 infection. This CDR3 is built from 12 residues. Trimming left V 6 bases short and J 2 bases short, with 5 bases between. Germline V gene sequence: CDR1 LNHDA, CDR2 SQIVND (reference sequence). TCRdb reprocessed the 5' RACE reads with MiXCR, giving one entry per CDR3 protein. The repertoire holds 43,000 or so distinct CDR3 sequences, with under 4.5% as singletons. Sequenced: whole blood. This receptor was identified in an adult who was a healthcare worker with PCR-confirmed SARS-CoV-2 infection or an uninfected control (not recorded which). The chain carries TRBV19 and TRBJ1-5, with a tentative D call TRBD1 (5 bases). The CDR3 region has the DNA TGTGCCAGTAGACAGGGCAATCAGCCCCAGCATTTT. Translating it yields CASRQGNQPQHF.